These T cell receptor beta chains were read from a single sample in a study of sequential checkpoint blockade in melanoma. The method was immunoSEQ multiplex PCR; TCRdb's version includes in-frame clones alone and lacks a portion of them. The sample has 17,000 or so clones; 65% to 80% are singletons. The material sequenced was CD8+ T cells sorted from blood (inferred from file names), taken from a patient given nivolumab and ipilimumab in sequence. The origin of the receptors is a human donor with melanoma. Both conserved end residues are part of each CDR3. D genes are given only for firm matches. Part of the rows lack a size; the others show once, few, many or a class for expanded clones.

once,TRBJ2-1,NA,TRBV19,TGTGCCAGTAGTGCGACTAATTTCAATGAGCAGTTCTTC,CASSATNFNEQFF
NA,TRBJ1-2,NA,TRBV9,TGTGCCAGCAGCGGTCAGACTACTAACTATGGCTACACCTTC,CASSGQTTNYGYTF
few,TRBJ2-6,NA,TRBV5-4,TGTGCCAGCAGCTTTTGGGCCGGGGCCAACGTCCTGACTTTC,CASSFWAGANVLTF
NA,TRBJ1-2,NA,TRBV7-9,TGTGCCAGCAGCCCCCGGACAGTTCTTACCTATGGCTACACCTTC,CASSPRTVLTYGYTF
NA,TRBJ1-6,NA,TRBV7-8,TGTGCCAGCAGCTTACATAACAGGGATAATTCACCCCTCCACTTT,CASSLHNRDNSPLHF
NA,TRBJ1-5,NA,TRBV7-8,TGTGCCAGCAGCTTAGCGTTCGGCAGGATGAATCAGCCCCAGCATTTT,CASSLAFGRMNQPQHF
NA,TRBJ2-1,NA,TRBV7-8,TGTGCCAGCAGCTTAGTTCTTTATGATGAGCAGTTCTTC,CASSLVLYDEQFF
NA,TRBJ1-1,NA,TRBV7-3,TGTGCCAGCAGCTCCCAACATAAAGCTTTCTTT,CASSSQHKAFF
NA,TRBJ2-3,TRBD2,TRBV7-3,TGTGCCAGCAGCTTAGCTGGGGGAGGGGCAGATACGCAGTATTTT,CASSLAGGGADTQYF
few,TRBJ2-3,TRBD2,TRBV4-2,TGTGCCAGCAGCCAAGATTTCGTTTCCCGGACTAGCGGAAGCACAGATACGCAGTATTTT,CASSQDFVSRTSGSTDTQYF
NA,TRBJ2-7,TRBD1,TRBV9,TGTGCCAGCAGCATCACAGGGGACTACGAGCAGTACTTC,CASSITGDYEQYF
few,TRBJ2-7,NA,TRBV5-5,TGTGCCAGCAGCCCCTCCCCTCAGGACAGCACCTACGAGCAGTACTTC,CASSPSPQDSTYEQYF
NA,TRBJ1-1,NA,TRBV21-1,TGTGCCAGCAGCAAAAGTGGGGACACCTCCGAAGCTTTCTTT,CASSKSGDTSEAFF
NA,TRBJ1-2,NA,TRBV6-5,TGTGCCAGCAGTTACGGGCCGGGGGTGGATGGCTACACCTTC,CASSYGPGVDGYTF
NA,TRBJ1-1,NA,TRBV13,TGTGCCAGCAGCACACAGGGCCTGAACACTGAAGCTTTCTTT,CASSTQGLNTEAFF
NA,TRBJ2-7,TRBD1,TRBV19,TGTGCCAGTAGTCCGGGACAGGGGCAGGGGGCCTACGAGCAGTACTTC,CASSPGQGQGAYEQYF
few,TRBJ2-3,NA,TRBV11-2,TGTGCCAGCAGCTGGGGGGGCCACACAGATACGCAGTATTTT,CASSWGGHTDTQYF
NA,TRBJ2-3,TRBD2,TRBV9,TGTGCCAGCAGCGTAGATGCGGGGGGGGACACAGATACGCAGTATTTT,CASSVDAGGDTDTQYF
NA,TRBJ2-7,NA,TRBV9,TGTGCCAGCAGCGTAGGGGGGGACTACGAGCAGTACTTC,CASSVGGDYEQYF
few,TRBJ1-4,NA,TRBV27,TGTGCCAGCAGTTTAACCCCCGTTGCGGGCGGAGGAAAACTGTTTTTT,CASSLTPVAGGGKLFF
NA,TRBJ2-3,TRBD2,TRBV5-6,TGTGCCAGCAGCTTGCTACGGCTAGCGGGGGCCGATACGCAGTATTTT,CASSLLRLAGADTQYF
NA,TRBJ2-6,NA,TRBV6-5,TGTGCCAGCAGTGTAGTGTCTGGGGCCAACGTCCTGACTTTC,CASSVVSGANVLTF
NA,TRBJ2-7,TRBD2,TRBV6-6,TGTGCCAGCAGTTACTCGAGACCGGGGGGGGACGAGCAGTACTTC,CASSYSRPGGDEQYF
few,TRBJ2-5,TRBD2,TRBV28,TGTGCCAGCAGCCCTGCGGGGGGGAGGGAGACCCAGTACTTC,CASSPAGGRETQYF
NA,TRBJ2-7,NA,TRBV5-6,TGTGCCAGCAGCTTTCTCTTGAGGGCATCCTACGAGCAGTACTTC,CASSFLLRASYEQYF
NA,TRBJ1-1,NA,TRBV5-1,TGCGCCGGCAGCTTGGTGACCGAGGGGAACACTGAAGCTTTCTTT,CAGSLVTEGNTEAFF
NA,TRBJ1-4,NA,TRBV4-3,TGCGCCAGCAGCTCGACTACCGGGAAGGACGAAAAACTGTTTTTT,CASSSTTGKDEKLFF
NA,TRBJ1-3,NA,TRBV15,TGTGCCACCAGCTGGAGTTTGGAGAACACCATATATTTT,CATSWSLENTIYF
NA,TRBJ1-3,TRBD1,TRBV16,TGTGCCAGCAGCCAATTGGGACCCGGGACAGGGTCCGGAAACACCATATATTTT,CASSQLGPGTGSGNTIYF
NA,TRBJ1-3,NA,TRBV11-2,TGTGCCAGCAGCGACCCAGTGGGCAGGGTTGGAAACACCATATATTTT,CASSDPVGRVGNTIYF
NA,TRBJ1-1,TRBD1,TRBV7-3,TGTGCCAGCAGCTTCGGACAGGGATGGGAAGCTTTCTTT,CASSFGQGWEAFF
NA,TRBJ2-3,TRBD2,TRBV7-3,TGTGCCAGCAGCATGACTAGCGGTTCCACAGATACGCAGTATTTT,CASSMTSGSTDTQYF
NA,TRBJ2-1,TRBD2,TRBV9,TGTGCCAGCAGGCCGACTAGCGCCTATGAGCAGTTCTTC,CASRPTSAYEQFF